These 32 T cell receptor beta chains came from one sample sequenced in a study of cytomegalovirus exposure and HLA in healthy donors (dated 2017 in TCRdb). Library prep was done by the immunoSEQ multiplex PCR assay. The multiplex PCR relied on a mix of 60 forward primers for TCR Vbeta segments and 13 reverse primers for TCR Jbeta segments. TCRdb mirrors the immuneACCESS table, restricted to in-frame sequences. Some clones are absent from its copies; in checked studies, under half trace to an unresolved V gene, and the reason for the others is unknown. The sample table records more than 100,000 clones; around 61% of these occur just once. Jointly, the top ten make up around 3.3% of the sample. Sequencing input: PBMCs. The receptors originated from a woman between 45 and 60 years old in good health and CMV-seronegative.

The rearrangement uses TRBV2 and TRBJ2-3, with 8 bases lining up with TRBD2. The V segment lost 4 bases and the J segment 5 bases; nucleotides outside the gene matches: 20. Germline V gene lookup returns CDR1 SNHLY and CDR2 FYNNEI. The length of the CDR3 is 19 residues. In nucleotides, the CDR3 is TGTGCCAGCAGTGTGACACGGGACCGCCGGGGGGGGGATGGAGATACGCAGTATTTT. This codes for CASSVTRDRRGGDGDTQYF. Together with reference TRBV2 and TRBJ2-3, the CDR3 gives the full variable domain: EPEVTQTPSHQVTQMGQEVILRCVPISNHLYFYWYRQILGQKVEFLVSFYNNEISEKSEIFDDQFSVERPDGSNFTLKIRSTKLEDSAMYFCASSVTRDRRGGDGDTQYFGPGTRLTVL.

The V and J genes are TRBV6-5 and TRBJ2-2; unclear D gene. V shed 7 bases and J shed 0 bases, with 12 bases lying between them. Germline V gene lookup returns CDR1 MNHEY and CDR2 SVGAGI. This CDR3 region has 15 residues. The CDR3 coding sequence is TGTGCCAGCACTCGGGTTATTCCGAACACCGGGGAGCTGTTTTTT. This translates into CASTRVIPNTGELFF.

The chain uses TRBV5-1 and TRBJ2-7; possible D gene TRBD2, 5 bases. Between the trimmed V and J ends, which lost 4 bases and 6 bases, there was a span of 17 bases. The germline CDR1 and CDR2 sequences are SGHRS and YFSETQ. This CDR3 contains 14 residues. The DNA of the CDR3 is TGCGCCAGCAGCCTCCGGGGTGACGGCTCCGAGCAGTACTTC. Translation: CASSLRGDGSEQYF.

This clone occurred a few times. The chain employs TRBV28 and TRBJ2-5, with D possibly being TRBD1 (5 bases). Germline V gives CDR1 MDHEN, CDR2 SYDVKM. This CDR3 is built from 14 residues. The ends were cut back, 3 bases at V and 5 bases at J, with 13 bases in the middle. As DNA, the CDR3 is TGTGCCAGCAGTTTGGCGAGCAGGGTGGAGACCCAGTACTTC. Amino acid sequence: CASSLASRVETQYF.

This rearrangement joins TRBV23-1 to TRBJ2-5; D is possibly TRBD2 (5 bases). TRBV23-1 is placed among ORFs of uncertain function. The CDR3 extends over 11 amino acids. V was cut by 3 bases and J by 13 bases, with 12 bases left in between. The CDR3 DNA follows: TGCGCCAGCAGTCAGGGTGGAGGACGGTACTTC. Protein: CASSQGGGRYF.

This rearrangement joins TRBV28 to TRBJ1-5; D uncertain. The V end lost 6 bases, the J end lost 0 bases, and 9 bases lay between the germline ends. CDR3 length equals 14 residues. The germline V gene encodes CDR1 MDHEN and CDR2 SYDVKM. For the CDR3, the DNA is TGTGCCAGCAGCCACCCCTATAGCAATCAGCCCCAGCATTTT. Translated: CASSHPYSNQPQHF.

The chain has TRBV20-1 and TRBJ2-7, with unresolved D. Germline CDR1 DFQATT, CDR2 SNEGSKA (reference sequence). This CDR3 has 11 residues. V lost 1 base to trimming and J lost 4 bases, with 5 bases between them. The CDR3 bases are TGCAGTGCTAGAGCAGTTTACGAGCAGTACTTC. Translating it yields CSARAVYEQYF.

This chain connects TRBV7-9 to TRBJ2-3; TRBD1 is a possible D gene (5 bases). Trimming stripped 5 bases from V and 2 bases from J, with 17 bases between. The CDR3 consists of 16 residues. The germline V gene has CDR1 SEHNR and CDR2 FQNEAQ (reference sequence). The DNA for the CDR3 is TGTGCCAGCAGCCCAACAACTTGGGGCTACACAGATACGCAGTATTTT. Translation: CASSPTTWGYTDTQYF.

The chain links TRBV15 to TRBJ2-3; D is undetermined. The CDR3 is made up of 13 amino acids. The V gene lost 0 bases and the J gene lost 5 bases, with 6 bases spanning the gap. The germline V gene has CDR1 LNHNV and CDR2 YYDKDF (reference sequence). CDR3 protein: CATSRDPGDTQYF. CDR3 coding DNA: TGTGCCACCAGCAGAGATCCCGGAGATACGCAGTATTTT.

V is TRBV5-5 and J is TRBJ2-7; D is possibly TRBD1 (6 bases). The V and J ends lost 5 bases and 0 bases respectively, with 18 bases between them. The CDR3 extends over 16 amino acids. Germline CDR1 reads SGHKS; CDR2 reads YYEKEE (reference sequence). CDR3 amino acids: CASSISGTTNSYEQYF. The CDR3 region has the DNA TGTGCCAGCAGTATATCTGGGACAACGAACTCCTACGAGCAGTACTTC.

J is TRBJ2-3 and V is TRBV15, with TRBD2 identical over 9 bases. The germline CDR1 and CDR2 sequences are LNHNV and YYDKDF (reference sequence). The CDR3 contains 19 residues. The V gene end was trimmed by 0 bases and the J gene end by 2 bases; junction bases not matched to a gene: 12. The CDR3 region is CATSREGGGAYLSTDTQYF. The CDR3 nucleotides read TGTGCCACCAGCAGAGAAGGCGGGGGGGCATACCTGTCCACAGATACGCAGTATTTT.

This clone was observed a handful of times. The CDR3 sequence: CASSYGAGGEKLFF. The CDR3 DNA sequence: TGTGCCAGCAGTTACGGGGCCGGTGGGGAAAAACTGTTTTTT. The chain carries TRBV6-6 and TRBJ1-4, with D possibly matching TRBD1 (5 bases). The V end was cut by 2 bases, the J end by 8 bases, with 12 bases between. The germline CDR1 and CDR2 sequences are MNHNY and SVGAGI (reference sequence). The CDR3 length is 14 residues.

This chain uses TRBV15 with TRBJ2-1, with 15 bases matching TRBD2. CDR1 and CDR2 from the germline V gene are LNHNV and YYDKDF (reference sequence). The CDR3 covers 19 residues. V lost 1 base and J lost 4; bases outside the gene matches: 8. For the CDR3, the DNA is TGTGCCACCAGCAGAGGGTGGACTAGCGGGGGGGCCTTTTACAATGAGCAGTTCTTC. As protein: CATSRGWTSGGAFYNEQFF.

The chain joins TRBV19 to TRBJ1-1; a weak D match, TRBD1 (5 bases). Germline V gives CDR1 LNHDA, CDR2 SQIVND (reference sequence). The CDR3 is made up of 14 amino acids. The V end was cut by 4 bases, the J end by 0 bases, with 9 bases between. CDR3 sequence: CASSKSGVNTEAFF. In nucleotides, the CDR3 is TGTGCCAGTAGTAAATCGGGGGTGAACACTGAAGCTTTCTTT.

This clone came up a few times. V and J are TRBV14 and TRBJ2-1; 9 bases fit TRBD2. The CDR3 has 15 amino acids. After removal of 3 bases from V and 8 bases from J, the junction contained 8 bases not matched to a gene. Germline V gene sequence: CDR1 SGHDN, CDR2 FVKESK. The CDR3 DNA follows: TGTGCCAGCAGCCATCTGCCTAGCGGGAACCATGAGCAGTTCTTC. It yields the protein CASSHLPSGNHEQFF.

The chain recombines TRBV7-2 with TRBJ1-1, with TRBD1 as a possible D gene (5 bases). Germline values: CDR1 SGHTA, CDR2 FQGNSA. Trimming removed 6 bases at V and 2 bases at J, with 19 bases between. This CDR3 has 16 amino acids. DNA for the CDR3: TGTGCCAGCAGAAAACATGGGGGGAGGAGAAACACTGAAGCTTTCTTT. Its translation: CASRKHGGRRNTEAFF.

In DNA, the CDR3 is TGTGCCAGCAGTTTCGGGACTAGCTCCTACAATGAGCAGTTCTTC. It codes for CASSFGTSSYNEQFF. The gene calls are TRBV27 and TRBJ2-1, with 8 bases lining up with TRBD2. This CDR3 region has 15 residues. Per germline, CDR1 MNHEY and CDR2 SMNVEV (reference sequence). J gave up 0 bases and V 3 bases, and 1 base lay outside the gene matches.

The V gene is TRBV2, the J gene TRBJ1-1; D not certain. Trimming shortened V by 2 bases and J by 7 bases, and 2 bases separated the two germline ends. Germline CDR1 and CDR2: SNHLY and FYNNEI. There are 10 residues in the CDR3. CDR3 protein: CASSEYEAFF. CDR3 DNA: TGTGCCAGCAGTGAATATGAAGCTTTCTTT. The whole variable domain, remainder taken from reference TRBV2 and TRBJ1-1, is EPEVTQTPSHQVTQMGQEVILRCVPISNHLYFYWYRQILGQKVEFLVSFYNNEISEKSEIFDDQFSVERPDGSNFTLKIRSTKLEDSAMYFCASSEYEAFFGQGTRLTVV.

The chain has TRBV29-1 and TRBJ2-1; D remains unclear. This CDR3 comprises 12 residues. Germline V gene sequence: CDR1 SQVTM, CDR2 ANQGSEA. The V end was cut by 6 bases, the J end by 0 bases, with 6 bases between. The CDR3, as DNA: TGCAGCGTAGAGAGCTCCTACAATGAGCAGTTCTTC. It yields the protein CSVESSYNEQFF.

This clone has just a few counts. The rearrangement uses TRBV7-2 and TRBJ1-1, with TRBD1 matching over 7 bases. Germline CDR1 and CDR2: SGHTA and FQGNSA. The V and J ends lost 5 bases and 4 bases, in that order; junction bases with no gene match: 10. The CDR3 is made up of 15 amino acids. CDR3 in DNA: TGTGCCAGCAGCACAGACAGGGTGGGTACCACTGAAGCTTTCTTT. Its protein product is CASSTDRVGTTEAFF.

CDR3 DNA: TGCGCCAGCAGCCACCCTTGGACAGATTTCTATGGCTACACCTTC. Its translation is CASSHPWTDFYGYTF. The rearrangement joins TRBV4-3 to TRBJ1-2, with D maybe TRBD1 (6 bases). In germline, CDR1 is LGHNA, CDR2 YSLEER. The length of the CDR3 is 15 residues. Trimming cost V 3 bases and J 4 bases, with 15 bases left between them.

A few counts support this clone. The chain carries TRBV6-5 and TRBJ2-5; 8 bases are shared with TRBD1. This CDR3 is built from 16 residues. J was trimmed by 5 bases and V by 3 bases; bases with no gene match: 11. From germline, CDR1 is MNHEY and CDR2 SVGAGI. The DNA of the CDR3 is TGTGCCAGCAGTTATTCGACCGGGACAGGCAGGGAGACCCAGTACTTC. This sequence encodes CASSYSTGTGRETQYF.

V gene TRBV5-4 combines with J gene TRBJ2-1; 10 positions match TRBD2. After removal of 2 bases from V and 7 bases from J, the junction contained 6 bases not matched to a gene. The CDR3 is made up of 15 amino acids. Germline V gene sequence: CDR1 SGHNT, CDR2 YYREEE (reference sequence). The CDR3, as DNA: TGTGCCAGCAGCTTCTCTAGCGGGAGTTCGAATGAGCAGTTCTTC. The encoded protein is CASSFSSGSSNEQFF.

The gene calls are TRBV5-1 and TRBJ2-1; maybe TRBD2 (5 bases). The germline V and J ends were trimmed by 0 bases and 4 bases, with 5 bases remaining between them. Per the germline V gene, CDR1 is SGHRS and CDR2 is YFSETQ. CDR3 size: 13 residues. The CDR3: CASSLGGYNEQFF. DNA for the CDR3: TGCGCCAGCAGCTTGGGCGGGTACAATGAGCAGTTCTTC.

In this sample, this clone turned up once. The chain employs TRBV10-3 and TRBJ2-5; 8 bases are shared with TRBD2. TRBJ2-7 explains the end of the DNA better; the J call may be wrong. The germline V gene has CDR1 ENHRY and CDR2 SYGVKD. The CDR3 contains 14 residues. The CDR3 DNA reads as TGTGCCACCCTTGCGGGAAGCGGGGGATACGAGCAGTACTTC. Translating gives CATLAGSGGYEQYF.

This chain links TRBV19 with TRBJ1-5, with 10 bases lining up with TRBD1. There are 15 residues in the CDR3. Germline-derived CDR1 and CDR2 are LNHDA and SQIVND (reference sequence). The junction had 8 bases not matched to a gene; V was cut back by 6 bases and J by 6 bases. The CDR3 DNA follows: TGTGCCAGTAGCACGATGGACAGGGGGTTTCAGCCCCAGCATTTT. It specifies CASSTMDRGFQPQHF.

This chain joins TRBV6-4 and TRBJ1-1, with 8 bases lining up with TRBD1. This CDR3 comprises 15 residues. CDR1 is MRHNA and CDR2 is SNTAGT in the germline V gene. V was pared by 2 bases and J by 4 bases, with 6 bases of the junction left unmatched. Here the CDR3 reads CASSDQGALGTEAFF. DNA of the CDR3: TGTGCCAGCAGTGACCAGGGGGCGCTGGGCACTGAAGCTTTCTTT.

The rearrangement joins TRBV9 to TRBJ2-7; D is possibly TRBD2 (7 bases). V lost 4 bases to trimming and J lost 2 bases, with 16 bases between them. Per germline, CDR1 SGDLS and CDR2 YYNGEE. This CDR3 has 15 amino acids. CDR3: CASSFGGGRAYEQYF. CDR3 nucleotide sequence: TGTGCCAGCAGCTTTGGCGGGGGCCGAGCCTACGAGCAGTACTTC.

V gene TRBV10-3 combines with J gene TRBJ2-6, with D perhaps matching TRBD1 (6 bases). The CDR3 consists of 13 residues. Germline lookup yields CDR1 ENHRY and CDR2 SYGVKD. Trimming removed 6 bases at V and 6 bases at J, with 9 bases between. The CDR3 spells CAISNREANVLTF. In DNA form, the CDR3 reads TGTGCCATCAGCAACAGGGAGGCCAACGTCCTGACTTTC.

This clone has just one count. V is TRBV7-2 and J is TRBJ2-3; D gene uncertain. The CDR3 is 13 amino acids. Looked up from germline, CDR1 is SGHTA and CDR2 is FQGNSA. The V end lost 5 bases, the J end lost 2 bases, and 8 bases lay between the germline ends. This chain's CDR3 is CASSPQITDTQYF. DNA for the CDR3: TGTGCCAGCAGCCCCCAAATCACAGATACGCAGTATTTT.

The V gene is TRBV30, the J gene TRBJ1-1; 7 nucleotides match TRBD1. CDR3 length equals 14 residues. The germline CDR1 and CDR2 sequences are GTSNPN and SVGIG (reference sequence). The V segment lost 7 bases and the J segment 10 bases; nucleotides outside the gene matches: 18. The CDR3 DNA reads TGTGCCTCACCCCGGGGGTCAGGGGGAGATGGAGCTTTCTTT. Translated, it gives CASPRGSGGDGAFF.

V usage is TRBV4-1 and J usage is TRBJ1-2, with 9 bases aligning to TRBD1. V lost 2 bases to trimming and J lost 5 bases; unmatched junction nucleotides: 3. Per germline, CDR1 MGHRA and CDR2 YSYEKL. The CDR3 is 14 residues long. The CDR3 loop is CASSQSGTGYGYTF. As DNA, the CDR3 is TGCGCCAGCAGCCAATCAGGGACAGGGTATGGCTACACCTTC.